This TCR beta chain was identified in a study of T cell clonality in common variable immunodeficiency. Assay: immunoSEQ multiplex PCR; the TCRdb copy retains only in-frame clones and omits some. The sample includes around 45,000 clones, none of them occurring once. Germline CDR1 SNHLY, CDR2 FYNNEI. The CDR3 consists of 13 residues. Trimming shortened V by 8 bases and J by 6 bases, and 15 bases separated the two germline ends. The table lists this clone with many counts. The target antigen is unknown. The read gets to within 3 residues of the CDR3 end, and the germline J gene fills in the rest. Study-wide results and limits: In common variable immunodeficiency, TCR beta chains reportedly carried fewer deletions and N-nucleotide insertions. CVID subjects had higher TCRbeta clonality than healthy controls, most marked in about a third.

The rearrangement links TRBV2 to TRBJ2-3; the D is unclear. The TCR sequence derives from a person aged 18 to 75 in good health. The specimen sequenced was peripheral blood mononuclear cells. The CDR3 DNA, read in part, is TGTGCCAGCTTGAGAGCGTACGGGGATACG. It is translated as CASLRAYGDT. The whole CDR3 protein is CASLRAYGDTQYF.